This entry concerns a single T cell receptor (beta chain). Its antigen is as yet unknown. This sample is part of a study of T cell repertoires and HLA-DP antigens. Study as a whole: Transduced HeLa cells presented HLA-DP to CD4+ T cells. Sorted CD137+CD4+ samples averaged approximately 200 ng DNA; pre-culture CD4+ samples, roughly 1,200 ng.

Study-wide points: No separate analysis of naive versus memory CD4+ cells was done.

This table comes from immunoSEQ multiplex PCR, and its TCRdb copy is limited to in-frame clones, with some not included. The sample includes approximately 100,000 clones, roughly 86% of them seen just once. The length of the CDR3 is 17 residues. The germline V gene has CDR1 SGDLS and CDR2 YYNGEE. The junction had 10 bases not matched to a gene; V was cut back by 4 bases and J by 2 bases. The specimen was CD4+ T cells from PBMCs. The chain combines TRBV9 with TRBJ2-3; 10 bases agree with TRBD2. The clonotype originates from a man over 45 in good health and CMV-seronegative. Written as DNA, the CDR3 is TGTGCCAGCAGCTCACTCGGAGCGGGGGGGAACACAGATACGCAGTATTTT. Its translation is CASSSLGAGGNTDTQYF.